These 26 T cell receptor beta chains were sequenced from one sample in a study of blood T cell repertoires in COVID-19. The repertoire was sequenced with immunoSEQ multiplex PCR; TCRdb's copy has only in-frame clones and lacks some. The sample contains tens of thousands of clones, around 87% of which appear only once. The sequencing input was peripheral blood. Every receptor here comes from an elderly woman with COVID-19, enrolled during active disease.

The gene calls are TRBV5-1 and TRBJ1-6, with 9 bases aligning to TRBD1. J gave up 5 bases and V 4 bases, and 4 bases lay outside the gene matches. This CDR3 spans 15 amino acids. Germline V gene lookup returns CDR1 SGHRS and CDR2 YFSETQ. The CDR3 reads CASSVRDRDNSPLHF. CDR3 sequence (DNA): TGCGCCAGCAGCGTCCGGGACAGGGATAATTCACCCCTCCACTTT.

The V call is TRBV5-5, the J call TRBJ2-7; TRBD2 aligns across 7 bases. The germline CDR1 and CDR2 sequences are SGHKS and YYEKEE (reference sequence). CDR3 length equals 15 residues. Trimming removed 4 bases from V and 4 bases from J; junction bases left unmatched: 11. The CDR3 is CASSPLGAGRYEQYF. For the CDR3, the DNA is TGTGCCAGCAGCCCCCTAGGAGCGGGAAGATACGAGCAGTACTTC.

CDR3 region: CASSESLWGSGTPYEQYF. CDR3 nucleotide sequence: TGTGCCAGCAGTGAAAGCCTCTGGGGATCCGGGACACCTTACGAGCAGTACTTC. The V and J genes are TRBV6-1 and TRBJ2-7, with a possible D match to TRBD1 (6 bases). Germline CDR1 is MNHNS and CDR2 is SASEGT. The CDR3 runs 18 residues. The germline V and J ends were trimmed by 2 bases and 4 bases, with 24 bases remaining between them.

The rearrangement joins TRBV5-1 to TRBJ1-4; 7 bases match TRBD1. Germline assignment: CDR1 SGHRS and CDR2 YFSETQ. With 2 bases clipped from V and 7 bases from J, the junction kept 8 bases outside the gene matches. The length of the CDR3 is 15 residues. The CDR3, as DNA: TGCGCCAGCAGCTTTTTACTCGACAGGGCTGAAAAACTGTTTTTT. Its translation is CASSFLLDRAEKLFF.

The chain is built from TRBV6-5 and TRBJ2-1; 9 bases map to TRBD2. The length of the CDR3 is 15 residues. Germline CDR1 and CDR2: MNHEY and SVGAGI. The J segment lost 0 bases and the V segment lost 7 bases, leaving 4 bases of the junction unmatched. The CDR3 loop is CASNELAGSYNEQFF. CDR3 nucleotides: TGTGCCAGCAACGAACTAGCGGGCTCCTACAATGAGCAGTTCTTC.

The V call is TRBV5-4, the J call TRBJ2-5; D is possibly TRBD1 (5 bases). Germline CDR1 SGHNT, CDR2 YYREEE (reference sequence). The CDR3 length is 14 residues. V was clipped by 2 bases and J by 2 bases, with 10 bases between them. The CDR3 loop reads CASSFQRQQETQYF. CDR3 DNA: TGTGCCAGCAGCTTTCAGAGACAGCAAGAGACCCAGTACTTC.

The V and J genes are TRBV7-8 and TRBJ2-7; D is ambiguous. The V end was cut by 2 bases, the J end by 6 bases, with 20 bases between. The germline CDR1 and CDR2 sequences are SGHVS and FQNEAQ. The CDR3 runs to 16 residues. The CDR3 loop reads CASSLSPVTQGGEQYF. The CDR3 region has the DNA TGTGCCAGCAGCTTATCTCCGGTTACCCAAGGCGGCGAGCAGTACTTC.

This chain's CDR3 is CASSYTGGSVYEQYF. Here the CDR3 DNA reads TGTGCCAGCAGTTACACTGGCGGGAGTGTGTACGAGCAGTACTTC. This chain joins TRBV6-2 or TRBV6-3 and TRBJ2-7; TRBD2 matches 7 bases. Per germline, CDR1 MNHEY and CDR2 SVGEGT. The CDR3 has 15 amino acids. Losses at the gene ends were 2 bases for V and 4 bases for J; bases not matched to a gene: 8.

This clone was counted a single time. The chain links TRBV28 to TRBJ2-4; possibly TRBD1 for D (6 bases). The length of the CDR3 is 12 residues. Trimming stripped 5 bases from V and 7 bases from J, with 9 bases between. Germline CDR1 and CDR2: MDHEN and SYDVKM. CDR3 protein: CASSLRGNIQYF. The CDR3 DNA is TGTGCCAGCAGTCTTAGGGGGAACATTCAGTACTTC.

J is TRBJ2-3 and V is TRBV7-9, with 7 bases fitting TRBD2. This CDR3 is 17 amino acids long. Germline CDR1 is SEHNR and CDR2 is FQNEAQ (reference sequence). V lost 0 bases, J lost 4 bases, and 10 bases stayed unmatched. The CDR3, as DNA: TGTGCCAGCAGCTTAGCGCCGGGGGGACCATCATCAGATACGCAGTATTTT. Its translation is CASSLAPGGPSSDTQYF.

This rearrangement joins TRBV3-1 (or the pseudogene TRBV3-2) to TRBJ2-4; TRBD1 might be the D (6 bases). V lost 4 bases and J lost 0, with 16 bases in between. CDR3 length equals 17 residues. The V gene's germline CDR1 is LGHDT and CDR2 YNNKEL (reference sequence). CDR3 region: CASSRSGTPIAKNIQYF. The CDR3 region has the DNA TGTGCCAGCAGCCGCTCCGGGACACCGATAGCCAAAAACATTCAGTACTTC.

The rearrangement joins TRBV7-9 to TRBJ1-4, with D unclear. V shed 4 bases and J shed 8 bases, with 11 bases lying between them. Germline CDR1 and CDR2: SEHNR and FQNEAQ (reference sequence). The CDR3 sequence is 13 residues long. The CDR3, as DNA: TGTGCCAGCAGCTATTGGGCGGGGGAAAAACTGTTTTTT. As protein: CASSYWAGEKLFF. Based on the CDR3 plus reference TRBV7-9 and TRBJ1-4, the full variable domain is DTGVSQNPRHKITKRGQNVTFRCDPISEHNRLYWYRQTLGQGPEFLTYFQNEAQLEKSRLLSDRFSAERPKGSFSTLEIQRTEQGDSAMYLCASSYWAGEKLFFGSGTQLSVL.

The chain uses TRBV19 and TRBJ1-1; the match to TRBD1 covers 7 bases. The CDR3 loop spans 16 amino acids. With V trimmed by 5 bases and J by 5 bases, 14 bases remained unmatched. Germline loops: CDR1 LNHDA, CDR2 SQIVND (reference sequence). CDR3 in amino acids: CASSPTTGKVRTEAFF. As DNA, the CDR3 is TGTGCCAGTAGTCCAACGACAGGGAAGGTGAGAACTGAAGCTTTCTTT.

V and J are TRBV6-6 and TRBJ1-2; 9 bases match TRBD1. CDR3 size: 14 residues. Germline CDR1 MNHNY, CDR2 SVGAGI (reference sequence). Trimming cost V 4 bases and J 5 bases; bases outside gene matches: 5. The CDR3 DNA reads TGTGCCAGCAGTTGGGGACAGGGTGTTTATGGCTACACCTTC. Translation: CASSWGQGVYGYTF.

The chain joins TRBV5-1 to TRBJ1-2; possible D gene TRBD1, 5 bases. CDR3 length: 14 amino acids. Germline V gene sequence: CDR1 SGHRS, CDR2 YFSETQ. Trimming pared 6 bases from V and 4 bases from J, leaving 16 bases between. CDR3 DNA: TGCGCCAGCATGCCCCTGGCAGGGTCCTATGGCTACACCTTC. Its protein product is CASMPLAGSYGYTF.

V and J are TRBV18 and TRBJ2-1; TRBD2 aligns across 9 bases. CDR1 KGHSH and CDR2 LQKENI come from the germline V gene. The CDR3 length is 15 residues. V lost 6 bases, J lost 4 bases, and 7 bases stayed unmatched. This chain's CDR3 is CASSPSSGVYNEQFF. The CDR3 nucleotides read TGTGCCAGCTCTCCATCTAGCGGGGTATACAATGAGCAGTTCTTC.

This clone occurred once. The CDR3 spells CASSEWGLRQPQHF. In nucleotides, the CDR3 is TGTGCCAGCAGTGAATGGGGCCTGAGACAGCCCCAGCATTTT. This chain joins TRBV2 and TRBJ1-5, with a possible D match to TRBD1 (5 bases). The CDR3 has 14 amino acids. CDR1 and CDR2 (germline): SNHLY, FYNNEI. The germline V and J ends were trimmed by 2 bases and 7 bases, with 12 bases remaining between them.

The chain couples TRBV28 to TRBJ2-7; 7 nucleotides match TRBD1. CDR1 MDHEN and CDR2 SYDVKM come from the germline V gene. The junction had 5 bases not matched to a gene; V was cut back by 4 bases and J by 5 bases. This CDR3 spans 13 amino acids. The CDR3 is CASSSGTVHEQYF. DNA of the CDR3: TGTGCCAGCAGTTCCGGGACAGTTCACGAGCAGTACTTC.

The chain carries TRBV30 and TRBJ2-7; D is undetermined. This CDR3 spans 11 amino acids. The germline gives CDR1 GTSNPN, CDR2 SVGIG (reference sequence). Trimming cost V 0 bases and J 11 bases, with 11 bases left between them. The CDR3 loop is CAWSVMRKEYF. CDR3 DNA: TGTGCCTGGAGTGTCATGCGGAAAGAGTACTTC.

CDR3 amino acids: CASSLLGAADTQYF. In DNA form, the CDR3 reads TGCGCCAGCAGCCTCCTTGGAGCCGCCGATACGCAGTATTTT. V gene TRBV5-1 combines with J gene TRBJ2-3; D is unresolved. Per germline, CDR1 SGHRS and CDR2 YFSETQ. Trimming removed 4 bases at V and 6 bases at J, with 15 bases between. The CDR3 sequence is 14 residues long.

The chain recombines TRBV18 with TRBJ2-2, with 8 bases matching TRBD2. Germline V gene data show CDR1 as KGHSH and CDR2 as LQKENI. J lost 2 bases, V lost 5 bases, and 7 bases had no gene match. This CDR3 is 16 amino acids long. CDR3 sequence (DNA): TGTGCCAGCTCAGGGCGGGAGGCCCTTAACACCGGGGAGCTGTTTTTT. Amino acid sequence: CASSGREALNTGELFF.

The genes are TRBV6-5 and TRBJ2-5; D ambiguous. Trimming took off 0 bases at V and 6 bases at J, with 11 bases between the two ends. The CDR3 runs 14 residues. Germline V gene lookup returns CDR1 MNHEY and CDR2 SVGAGI. The CDR3 DNA reads as TGTGCCAGCAGTTACTCACCGGGTTGGAAGACCCAGTACTTC. Its protein is CASSYSPGWKTQYF.

J is TRBJ2-2 and V is TRBV7-6; 8 bases align to TRBD2. Germline values: CDR1 SGHVS, CDR2 FNYEAQ. The CDR3 consists of 15 residues. J gave up 5 bases and V 5 bases, and 7 bases lay outside the gene matches. This CDR3 is CASSPVGGATGELFF. Here the CDR3 DNA reads TGTGCCAGCAGCCCCGTCGGGGGGGCTACCGGGGAGCTGTTTTTT. The full variable domain, its missing parts supplied by reference TRBV7-6 and TRBJ2-2, is GAGVSQSPRYKVTKRGQDVALRCDPISGHVSLYWYRQALGQGPEFLTYFNYEAQQDKSGLPNDRFSAERPEGSISTLTIQRTEQRDSAMYRCASSPVGGATGELFFGEGSRLTVL.

This chain joins TRBV6-6 and TRBJ1-1, with D tentatively TRBD1 (5 bases). Trimming pared 2 bases from V and 4 bases from J, leaving 8 bases between. Germline V lookup: CDR1 MNHNY, CDR2 SVGAGI (reference sequence). The CDR3 has 13 amino acids. Written as DNA, the CDR3 is TGTGCCAGCAGTTACGAGACAGTCACTGAAGCTTTCTTT. Protein product: CASSYETVTEAFF.

CDR3 in DNA: TGTGCCAGCAGCTTACAACGGGGAACCTATGGCTACACCTTC. Protein sequence: CASSLQRGTYGYTF. The J gene is TRBJ1-2, the V gene TRBV7-8; D remains ambiguous. V gave up 2 bases and J gave up 4 bases, with 11 bases separating them. Germline CDR1 SGHVS, CDR2 FQNEAQ. This CDR3 comprises 14 residues.

The rearrangement joins TRBV6-5 to TRBJ2-6; D possibly corresponds to TRBD2 (6 bases). V shed 6 bases and J shed 2 bases, with 8 bases lying between them. Germline-derived CDR1 and CDR2 are MNHEY and SVGAGI. There are 14 residues in the CDR3. CDR3 in DNA: TGTGCCAGCAGCCGGGGGACTGGGGCCAACGTCCTGACTTTC. The encoded protein is CASSRGTGANVLTF.